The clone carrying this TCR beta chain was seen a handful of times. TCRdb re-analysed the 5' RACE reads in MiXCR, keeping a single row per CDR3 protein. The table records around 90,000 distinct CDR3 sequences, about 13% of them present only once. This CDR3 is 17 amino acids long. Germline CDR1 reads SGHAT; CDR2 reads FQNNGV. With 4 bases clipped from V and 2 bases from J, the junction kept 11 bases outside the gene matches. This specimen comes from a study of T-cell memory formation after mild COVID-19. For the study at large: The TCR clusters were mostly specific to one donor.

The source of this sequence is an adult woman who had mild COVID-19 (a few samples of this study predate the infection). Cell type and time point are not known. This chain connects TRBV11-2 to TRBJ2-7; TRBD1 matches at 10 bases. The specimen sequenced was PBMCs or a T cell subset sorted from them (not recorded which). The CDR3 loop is CASSSTTDRGLTYEQYF. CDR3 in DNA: TGTGCCAGCAGCTCGACCACCGACAGGGGGCTGACCTACGAGCAGTACTTC.